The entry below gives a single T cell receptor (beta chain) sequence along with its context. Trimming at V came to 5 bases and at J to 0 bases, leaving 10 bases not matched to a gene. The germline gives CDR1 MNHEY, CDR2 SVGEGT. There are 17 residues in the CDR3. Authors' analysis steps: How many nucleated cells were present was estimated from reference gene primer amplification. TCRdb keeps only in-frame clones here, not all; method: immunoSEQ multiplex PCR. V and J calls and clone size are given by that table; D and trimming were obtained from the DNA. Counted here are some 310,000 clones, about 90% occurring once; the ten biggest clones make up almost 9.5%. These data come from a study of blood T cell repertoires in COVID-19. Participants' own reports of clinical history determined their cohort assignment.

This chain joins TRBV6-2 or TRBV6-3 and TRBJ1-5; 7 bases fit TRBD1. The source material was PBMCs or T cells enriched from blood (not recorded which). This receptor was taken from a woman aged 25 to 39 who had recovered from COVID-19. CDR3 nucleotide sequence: TGTGCCAGCAGTCTCCTCCGGACAGGAGATAGCAATCAGCCCCAGCATTTT. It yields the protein CASSLLRTGDSNQPQHF.